This entry lists 14 T cell receptor beta chains sequenced from one sample in a study of blood T cell repertoires in COVID-19. TCRdb's table, derived via immunoSEQ multiplex PCR, lists solely in-frame clones and lacks some. In the table there are 11,000 to 15,000 clones, 83% of which are singletons. The sample taken for sequencing was peripheral blood. These receptor sequences come from a woman in her sixties with acute or convalescent COVID-19.

DNA for the CDR3: TGTGCCAGCGGGACAGGGGGCACTATGTCCTACGAGCAGTACTTC. It encodes CASGTGGTMSYEQYF. This rearrangement joins TRBV6-5 to TRBJ2-7; 12 positions match TRBD1. The germline V gene encodes CDR1 MNHEY and CDR2 SVGAGI. This CDR3 contains 15 residues. Trimming removed 8 bases from V and 1 base from J; junction bases left unmatched: 6.

The rearrangement uses TRBV4-2 and TRBJ1-3; D gene unclear. Trimming cost V 4 bases and J 0 bases, with 19 bases left between them. This CDR3 is built from 18 residues. Germline V gives CDR1 LGHNA, CDR2 YNFKEQ. The CDR3 nucleotides are TGTGCCAGCAGCCCCGGAGATCAACGGAGAAGCTCTGGAAACACCATATATTTT. This codes for CASSPGDQRRSSGNTIYF.

V usage is TRBV19 and J usage is TRBJ2-6, with 9 bases lining up with TRBD1. CDR1 and CDR2 from the germline V gene are LNHDA and SQIVND (reference sequence). The CDR3 spans 20 residues. J lost 1 base, V lost 5 bases, and 15 bases had no gene match. In DNA form, the CDR3 reads TGTGCCAGTAGTCCGCTGATGGGACAGGGTCTATTGTCTGGGGCCAACGTCCTGACTTTC. It is translated as CASSPLMGQGLLSGANVLTF.

This clone was detected once. The rearrangement links TRBV9 to TRBJ2-5, with 9 bases lining up with TRBD2. The ends lost 0 bases at V and 2 bases at J; junction bases unmatched: 11. Germline V CDR1 and CDR2: SGDLS, YYNGEE. This CDR3 spans 18 amino acids. The CDR3 spells CASSVGLAGTIDQETQYF. The CDR3, as DNA: TGTGCCAGCAGCGTAGGTCTAGCGGGAACCATAGATCAAGAGACCCAGTACTTC.

V is TRBV10-3 and J is TRBJ2-1; maybe TRBD2 (6 bases). This CDR3 is 13 amino acids long. V lost 3 bases and J 6 bases, leaving 9 bases between the germline ends. Germline values: CDR1 ENHRY, CDR2 SYGVKD. The CDR3 region is CAISEGGFNEQFF. The CDR3 nucleotides read TGTGCCATCAGTGAAGGAGGGTTCAATGAGCAGTTCTTC.

This clone was detected once. J is TRBJ2-1 and V is TRBV2, with a weak D call TRBD1 (5 bases). Germline CDR1 and CDR2: SNHLY and FYNNEI. V lost 3 bases and J 4 bases, leaving 10 bases between the germline ends. CDR3 length: 14 amino acids. CDR3 DNA: TGTGCCAGCAGTGATAGGACAAATTACAATGAGCAGTTCTTC. Its protein is CASSDRTNYNEQFF.

J is TRBJ1-3 and V is TRBV14; D perhaps matches TRBD1 (6 bases). V was clipped by 0 bases and J by 6 bases, with 18 bases between them. Germline CDR1 SGHDN, CDR2 FVKESK. This CDR3 comprises 17 residues. The CDR3 coding sequence is TGTGCCAGCAGCCAAGAGCTACCAGGGGCGGGTGAAAACACCATATATTTT. Translated, it gives CASSQELPGAGENTIYF.

This clone occurred once. This chain links TRBV15 with TRBJ1-2, with a weak D call TRBD1 (5 bases). Per the germline V gene, CDR1 is LNHNV and CDR2 is YYDKDF (reference sequence). V was clipped by 0 bases and J by 1 base, with 9 bases between them. This CDR3 comprises 15 residues. CDR3 amino acids: CATSRDWGVNYGYTF. DNA of the CDR3: TGTGCCACCAGCAGAGATTGGGGGGTTAACTATGGCTACACCTTC.

This clone was seen a handful of times. The chain is built from TRBV5-8 and TRBJ2-7; 8 positions match TRBD1. CDR1 is SGHTS, CDR2 YDEGEE, per germline. This CDR3 region has 15 residues. The junction had 9 bases not matched to a gene; V was cut back by 2 bases and J by 5 bases. The CDR3: CASSFHGRGQDEQYF. The CDR3 nucleotides are TGTGCCAGCAGCTTTCATGGCAGGGGGCAGGACGAGCAGTACTTC. Drawing the rest from reference TRBV5-8 and TRBJ2-7, the complete variable domain is EAGVTQSPTHLIKTRGQQATLRCSPISGHTSVYWYQQALGLGLQFLLWYDEGEERNRGNFPPRFSGRQFPNYSSELNVNALELEDSALYLCASSFHGRGQDEQYFGPGTRLTVT.

The V gene is TRBV24-1, the J gene TRBJ2-2; 13 nucleotides align to TRBD2. Per the germline V gene, CDR1 is KGHDR and CDR2 is SFDVKD. The CDR3 length is 19 residues. The V segment lost 5 bases and the J segment 0 bases; nucleotides outside the gene matches: 8. The CDR3 spells CATSGTGLAGAANTGELFF. The CDR3 DNA follows: TGTGCCACCAGTGGAACCGGACTAGCGGGGGCCGCGAACACCGGGGAGCTGTTTTTT.

The table lists this clone with a count of one. This chain links TRBV18 with TRBJ1-2; 7 bases match TRBD1. The junction had 18 bases not matched to a gene; V was cut back by 3 bases and J by 8 bases. Germline CDR1 reads KGHSH; CDR2 reads LQKENI. This CDR3 has 17 amino acids. The CDR3 region has the DNA TGTGCCAGCTCACCTACCCTTGAGGGGGCAGCAGCTCTGGGCTACACCTTC. Translation gives CASSPTLEGAAALGYTF.

The rearrangement links TRBV6-1 to TRBJ2-3; perhaps TRBD2 as D (6 bases). Trimming took 3 bases from V and 4 from J, leaving 20 bases between them. The CDR3 is 17 residues long. Germline V CDR1 and CDR2: MNHNS, SASEGT. CDR3 sequence (DNA): TGTGCCAGCAGTGAGAGCGTACCGGGGTCGGGGGCAGATACGCAGTATTTT. Translated: CASSESVPGSGADTQYF.

The chain couples TRBV7-7 to TRBJ2-7; perhaps TRBD1 as D (6 bases). The V end lost 2 bases, the J end lost 8 bases, and 16 bases lay between the germline ends. CDR1 is SSHAT and CDR2 is FNYEAQ in the germline V gene (reference sequence). CDR3 length: 14 amino acids. CDR3 in amino acids: CASSLSWTDPKQYF. The CDR3 DNA reads as TGTGCCAGCAGCTTATCGTGGACAGACCCGAAGCAGTACTTC.

The chain links TRBV7-2 to TRBJ1-1; D is undetermined. Germline V gives CDR1 SGHTA, CDR2 FQGNSA. V gave up 5 bases and J gave up 4 bases, with 11 bases separating them. The CDR3 has 13 amino acids. Here the CDR3 reads CASSHRAGTEAFF. The CDR3 DNA is TGTGCCAGCAGCCATAGGGCGGGCACTGAAGCTTTCTTT.